This TCR beta chain is from a study of T cells in Graves' hyperthyroidism and ophthalmopathy (dated by TCRdb to the late 2010s). With regard to the full study: To identify TCR V-J signatures that set the groups apart, the researchers used a discovery cohort of more than 95 patients, made up of roughly 40 with Graves' ophthalmopathy and around 58 with stable Graves' hyperthyroidism. The study also compared thyroid tissue and blood T-cell repertoires from 5 to 7 Graves' hyperthyroidism patients. TCR Vbeta CDR3 sequencing of 120 to 150 peripheral blood samples (under 45 ophthalmopathy, about 80 hyperthyroidism and some 17 progressor patients) is reported in the paper. An independent validation cohort of 18 to 20 hyperthyroidism patients and approximately 16 patients who later progressed to ophthalmopathy tested prospective prediction of ophthalmopathy. The 100 or so discovery patients were randomly split 7:3 into training and test sets. Once sampling was done, hyperthyroidism patients were given methimazole at a starting dose of 30 mg daily, whereas ophthalmopathy patients were given high-dose intravenous methylprednisolone. What the work shows at the level of the full study, not this receptor alone: In validation, the model predicted progression to ophthalmopathy a median of roughly six months before onset, with roughly 70% sensitivity and about 72% specificity. No statistical method was used to fix the sample size in advance, and group allocation was not hidden from the investigators. Most expanded thyroid clonotypes (frequency above 0.001) were also found in blood, which suggests that blood repertoires may mirror thyroid immune responses. In cross-validation, a model built on a 13 V-J signature told ophthalmopathy apart from stable hyperthyroidism with 87.88% sensitivity and approximately 84% specificity, and in testing the same model reached 80%/75%.

CDR1 and CDR2 were assigned from the germline V gene (reference sequence) as SSHAT and FNYEAQ. The CDR3 spans 14 residues, from the cysteine through the phenylalanine. Here the CDR3 DNA is all that survives: 42 bases in frame from base 1. The study excluded patients with uncontrolled infections, other autoimmune diseases, pregnancy or lactation. Diagnoses were based on clinical symptoms, serum thyroxine and TRAb, thyroid ultrasound and orbital computed tomography. Total RNA was extracted with Trizol reagent, and quality was checked on an Agilent 2100 Bioanalyzer. This clonotype occurred a few times. Its binding antigen is unknown. Mismatch with germline at one junction end may stem from a read error. The TCR beta CDR3 regions were amplified from RNA transcripts. The first round of RT-PCR for the TCR CDR3 was performed with the HTBI primer set and the Qiagen OneStep RT-PCR kit. The libraries were constructed in a second round of multiplex PCR and then size-selected and purified. Sequencing of the libraries was done on an Illumina HiSeq2000 using paired-end 100 bp reads. As for the authors' bioinformatics: SOAPnuke was used to process the raw data, throwing out any read that contained adapters or uncalled bases, had a mean Phred below 15, or lacked an exact constant-primer or identifier match. High-quality paired reads were merged using COPE v1.2.5, and each unique nucleotide sequence was defined as a clonotype. MiTCR v1.1 was used to align the clonotypes against IMGT TRBV, TRBD and TRBJ reference segments. The analysis included only V-J combinations with a frequency above 0.0001, which together covered approximately 99% of the repertoires. The TCS score was defined as F50 (clonal expansion) divided by E x V (chaos), with BLOSUM62-based TCRdist calculated between CDR3 peptides within each V-J. Welch's t-statistics and random forest reduced around 520 V-J features to 10 to 15, which were used in a naive Bayes classifier (R e1071). The similarity between thyroid and blood repertoires was quantified using the Morisita-Horn index. TCRdb reanalyzed the raw reads on its own, using fastp at Q25 for trimming and MiXCR for clone calling, and kept in-frame beta chains. Here each entry gathers all rows of one CDR3 protein and keeps the most common genes and DNA. These V and J calls rely on TCRdb rather than the paper's analysis. The sample has 650,000 to 800,000 distinct CDR3 sequences on record, nearly 45% of them singletons. Of the sample, 6.5% to 9% falls within the top ten clones.

In this chain, TRBV7-7 is recombined with TRBJ1-1, with the D segment identity uncertain. Sequencing was performed on peripheral blood or thyroid tissue (not recorded which). The TCR sequence derives from an adult man with Graves' disease, either hyperthyroidism or ophthalmopathy (not recorded which). The DNA sequence reads TGTGCTAGCAGCTCGAGTGAGGGTTTCACTGAAGCTTTCTTT. Protein translation: CASSSSEGFTEAFF.